The 17 T cell receptor beta chains given below trace back to one sample, sequenced in a study of CD8 T cells in Susac syndrome. Reverse transcription of 0.5 to 1 ug RNA was performed with random hexamers. TCRdb reanalysed the immunoSEQ multiplex PCR reads using MiXCR and keeps one entry per CDR3 protein. The repertoire includes under 200,000 distinct CDR3 sequences, 95% of them detected once, and around 0.15% sits in the top ten. Specimen: CD8+ T cells from PBMCs. The source of these receptors is a human donor with multiple sclerosis.

J is TRBJ2-7 and V is TRBV7-6; D not certain. The CDR3 extends over 13 amino acids. CDR1 SGHVS and CDR2 FNYEAQ come from the germline V gene. Trimming took off 1 base at V and 6 bases at J, with 10 bases between the two ends. CDR3 in DNA: TGTGCCAGCAGCTTAGGGACCCGAGGCGAGCAGTACTTC. This sequence encodes CASSLGTRGEQYF.

This clonotype was observed a few times. The chain recombines TRBV28 with TRBJ2-3; a possible D gene is TRBD1 (5 bases). The germline V and J ends were trimmed by 3 bases and 2 bases, with 12 bases remaining between them. The CDR3 consists of 15 residues. From germline, CDR1 is MDHEN and CDR2 SYDVKM. CDR3 in amino acids: CASSLLGRDTDTQYF. The DNA for the CDR3 is TGTGCCAGCAGTTTGTTGGGCAGGGACACAGATACGCAGTATTTT.

The rearrangement uses TRBV30 and TRBJ2-7; the D gene could be TRBD1 or TRBD2 (5 bases each). Germline values: CDR1 GTSNPN, CDR2 SVGIG (reference sequence). This CDR3 contains 14 residues. V lost 0 bases, J lost 8 bases, and 17 bases lay in between. The CDR3 DNA sequence: TGTGCCTGGAGTGTATTAGTTACCAGGGACCAGCAGTACTTC. Translated, it gives CAWSVLVTRDQQYF.

V usage is TRBV15 and J usage is TRBJ1-1; the D is unclear. The CDR3 sequence is 13 residues long. V lost 3 bases to trimming and J lost 4 bases, with 9 bases between them. Germline V CDR1 and CDR2: LNHNV, YYDKDF (reference sequence). DNA of the CDR3: TGTGCCACCAGCAGCAGGCGGGGCACTGAAGCTTTCTTT. Residues: CATSSRRGTEAFF.

The CDR3 coding sequence is TGTGCCAGCAGTTACTCGGCGGGAGCTAACTATGGCTACACCTTC. As protein: CASSYSAGANYGYTF. The rearrangement joins TRBV6-5 to TRBJ1-2; D is ambiguous. With 0 bases removed from V and 0 bases from J, the gap between germline ends came to 8 bases. CDR3 size: 15 residues. CDR1 is MNHEY and CDR2 is SVGAGI in the germline V gene.

The sample holds one count of this clonotype. This chain joins TRBV27 and TRBJ2-7; D may be TRBD2 (5 bases). Germline V CDR1 and CDR2: MNHEY, SMNVEV (reference sequence). This CDR3 has 14 amino acids. V lost 3 bases and J 3 bases, leaving 12 bases between the germline ends. The DNA of the CDR3 is TGTGCCAGCAGTTTGTCGGACGGGAACTACGAGCAGTACTTC. As protein: CASSLSDGNYEQYF.

In this sample, this clonotype turned up once. V and J are TRBV5-1 and TRBJ2-5, with 7 bases lining up with TRBD2. CDR1 SGHRS and CDR2 YFSETQ come from the germline V gene. This CDR3 is 15 amino acids long. Trimming at V came to 1 base and at J to 2 bases, leaving 5 bases not matched to a gene. In DNA form, the CDR3 reads TGCGCCAGCAGCTTGACTGCGGGAGAGCAAGAGACCCAGTACTTC. As protein: CASSLTAGEQETQYF.

The V and J genes are TRBV6-6 and TRBJ2-5; no reliable D call. The CDR3 is 12 amino acids. The germline gives CDR1 MNHNY, CDR2 SVGAGI (reference sequence). V lost 4 bases and J 8 bases, leaving 11 bases between the germline ends. CDR3 loop: CASSWAPETQYF. Written as DNA, the CDR3 is TGTGCCAGCAGTTGGGCGCCGGAAACCCAGTACTTC.

The chain employs TRBV9 and TRBJ2-7, with 9 bases lining up with TRBD2. The CDR3 contains 16 residues. V dropped 0 bases and J dropped 4; count of bases not matched to a gene: 8. CDR1 and CDR2 from the germline V gene are SGDLS and YYNGEE. CDR3 amino acids: CASSVGISGGVYEQYF. The CDR3 nucleotides are TGTGCCAGCAGCGTAGGTATTAGCGGGGGCGTATACGAGCAGTACTTC.

V gene TRBV9 combines with J gene TRBJ1-3, with unresolved D. This CDR3 region has 13 residues. Germline lookup yields CDR1 SGDLS and CDR2 YYNGEE. Trimming cost V 4 bases and J 4 bases, with 9 bases left between them. The DNA of the CDR3 is TGTGCCAGCAGCCCCTCTGCCGGAAACACCATATATTTT. Protein sequence: CASSPSAGNTIYF.

This sequence joins TRBV6-6 and TRBJ1-2, with TRBD1 matching 11 bases. Germline CDR1 is MNHNY and CDR2 is SVGAGI (reference sequence). The V and J ends lost 6 bases and 7 bases, in that order; junction bases with no gene match: 4. The CDR3 covers 13 residues. CDR3 in amino acids: CASSRDRGIGYTF. In nucleotides, the CDR3 is TGTGCCAGCAGCCGGGACAGGGGGATTGGCTACACCTTC.

The V gene is TRBV30, the J gene TRBJ1-4; D unresolved. The CDR3 is 11 residues long. Trimming pared 0 bases from V and 16 bases from J, leaving 12 bases between. The germline V gene has CDR1 GTSNPN and CDR2 SVGIG (reference sequence). CDR3 in amino acids: CAWSVGSIWFF. CDR3 DNA sequence: TGTGCCTGGAGTGTGGGCTCGATTTGGTTTTTT.

The rearrangement joins TRBV3-1 to TRBJ1-1, with D unclear. Germline V lookup: CDR1 LGHDT, CDR2 YNNKEL (reference sequence). V lost 4 bases and J 4 bases, leaving 16 bases between the germline ends. The CDR3 sequence is 15 residues long. The chain's CDR3 is CASSLGPVWFTEAFF. For the CDR3, the DNA is TGTGCCAGCAGCCTGGGTCCAGTATGGTTCACTGAAGCTTTCTTT.

V usage is TRBV20-1 and J usage is TRBJ2-7; 8 bases are shared with TRBD1. The germline V gene encodes CDR1 DFQATT and CDR2 SNEGSKA (reference sequence). J was trimmed by 6 bases and V by 2 bases; bases with no gene match: 6. CDR3 length: 13 amino acids. The CDR3: CSARRTGLGEQYF. The CDR3 DNA follows: TGCAGTGCTAGAAGGACAGGGTTGGGCGAGCAGTACTTC.

This clonotype was seen a few times. The chain recombines TRBV13 with TRBJ2-7; D uncertain. Trimming pared 2 bases from V and 6 bases from J, leaving 8 bases between. CDR3 size: 12 residues. Germline V gives CDR1 PRHDT, CDR2 FYEKMQ (reference sequence). The CDR3 protein is CASSLTGAEQYF. The CDR3 nucleotides read TGTGCCAGCAGCTTAACGGGCGCCGAGCAGTACTTC.

V is TRBV7-9 and J is TRBJ2-1, with 7 bases fitting TRBD1. The J segment lost 8 bases and the V segment lost 1 base, leaving 5 bases of the junction unmatched. Germline lookup yields CDR1 SEHNR and CDR2 FQNEAQ (reference sequence). There are 14 residues in the CDR3. CDR3 nucleotides: TGTGCCAGCAGCTTAGTCGACAGGGCAGATGAGCAGTTCTTC. Translation: CASSLVDRADEQFF.

The V call is TRBV3-1, the J call TRBJ2-1; D is uncertain. Trimming removed 0 bases from V and 7 bases from J, with 7 bases in between. Looked up from germline, CDR1 is LGHDT and CDR2 is YNNKEL (reference sequence). The CDR3 sequence is 13 residues long. The CDR3 DNA reads TGTGCCAGCAGCCAAGATTTGGAGAATGAGCAGTTCTTC. Protein: CASSQDLENEQFF.